The 30 T cell receptor beta chains presented below share a single source sample, sequenced in a study of T cell changes during pregnancy in multiple sclerosis. Only in-frame clones appear in the TCRdb table, and some are missing; sequencing was by immunoSEQ multiplex PCR. The repertoire holds 75,000 to 90,000 clones, with roughly nine tenths as singletons. The sample here was CD4+ T cells from peripheral blood mononuclear cells, taken before pregnancy. All receptors come from a female donor with multiple sclerosis, enrolled in a pregnancy study.

The V call is TRBV5-1, the J call TRBJ2-3; TRBD1 matches at 11 bases. The CDR3 sequence is 14 residues long. Germline CDR1 reads SGHRS; CDR2 reads YFSETQ. The V and J ends lost 7 bases and 0 bases, in that order; junction bases with no gene match: 1. The DNA for the CDR3 is TGCGCCAGCGGACAGGGGGCTAGCACAGATACGCAGTATTTT. This codes for CASGQGASTDTQYF.

This chain links TRBV30 with TRBJ2-1; the match to TRBD2 covers 7 bases. This CDR3 has 12 residues. Looked up from germline, CDR1 is GTSNPN and CDR2 is SVGIG (reference sequence). The V and J ends lost 7 bases and 4 bases, in that order; junction bases with no gene match: 4. The DNA for the CDR3 is TGTGCCTTAAGACTAGCTTACAATGAGCAGTTCTTC. It codes for CALRLAYNEQFF.

In its sample, this clone was seen once. The J gene is TRBJ1-2, the V gene TRBV12-5; 9 bases are shared with TRBD1. This CDR3 region has 16 residues. The germline gives CDR1 LGHNT, CDR2 FRNRAP. V lost 4 bases to trimming and J lost 4 bases; unmatched junction nucleotides: 10. The CDR3 sequence: CASGSWRTGESYGYTF. CDR3 bases: TGTGCTAGTGGTTCCTGGAGGACAGGGGAAAGCTATGGCTACACCTTC.

This chain connects TRBV7-8 to TRBJ2-3; 7 bases match TRBD1. This CDR3 region has 16 residues. Per the germline V gene, CDR1 is SGHVS and CDR2 is FQNEAQ. The trim removed 2 bases at V and 1 base at J, leaving 6 bases unmatched. The CDR3 reads CASSLLTGIGTDTQYF. CDR3 DNA: TGTGCCAGCAGCTTATTGACAGGGATCGGCACAGATACGCAGTATTTT.

This chain connects TRBV5-1 to TRBJ1-1, with TRBD1 as a possible D gene (5 bases). CDR3 length equals 15 residues. Germline assignment: CDR1 SGHRS and CDR2 YFSETQ. V lost 0 bases and J 6 bases, leaving 15 bases between the germline ends. The CDR3 coding sequence is TGCGCCAGCAGCTTGGTGGCAGGGTTGAGGTCTGAAGCTTTCTTT. Translated, it gives CASSLVAGLRSEAFF. Based on the CDR3 plus reference TRBV5-1 and TRBJ1-1, the full variable domain is KAGVTQTPRYLIKTRGQQVTLSCSPISGHRSVSWYQQTPGQGLQFLFEYFSETQRNKGNFPGRFSGRQFSNSRSEMNVSTLELGDSALYLCASSLVAGLRSEAFFGQGTRLTVV.

This chain connects TRBV2 to TRBJ1-5; 9 bases map to TRBD1. The CDR3 covers 15 residues. Trimming cost V 5 bases and J 2 bases; bases outside gene matches: 4. Per germline, CDR1 SNHLY and CDR2 FYNNEI. The CDR3 sequence: CASSTGGEGNQPQHF. CDR3 DNA sequence: TGTGCCAGCAGTACAGGGGGCGAGGGCAATCAGCCCCAGCATTTT.

The gene calls are TRBV2 and TRBJ2-1; TRBD2 matches 8 bases. There are 15 residues in the CDR3. V trimming: 6 bases; J trimming: 4 bases; junction bases outside the gene matches: 8. Germline assignment: CDR1 SNHLY and CDR2 FYNNEI. The CDR3 sequence is CASSPQAGGYNEQFF. The DNA of the CDR3 is TGTGCCAGCAGCCCGCAGGCGGGAGGTTACAATGAGCAGTTCTTC.

This clone showed up just once. The chain couples TRBV7-2 to TRBJ1-1; 7 positions agree with TRBD1. With V trimmed by 5 bases and J by 1 base, 7 bases remained unmatched. Germline V gives CDR1 SGHTA, CDR2 FQGNSA. The CDR3 length is 15 residues. For the CDR3, the DNA is TGTGCCAGCAGCCAGCCCCACAGGGGGAACACTGAAGCTTTCTTT. Protein product: CASSQPHRGNTEAFF.

The chain couples TRBV9 to TRBJ2-7; D gene ambiguous. CDR3 size: 13 residues. In germline, CDR1 is SGDLS, CDR2 YYNGEE. Trimming took off 0 bases at V and 5 bases at J, with 9 bases between the two ends. The CDR3 coding sequence is TGTGCCAGCAGCGTAGGAACTAAGGACGAGCAGTACTTC. It translates to CASSVGTKDEQYF.

This chain connects TRBV7-9 to TRBJ2-7, with D tentatively TRBD2 (6 bases). This CDR3 region has 14 residues. CDR1 SEHNR and CDR2 FQNEAQ come from the germline V gene (reference sequence). Trimming shortened V by 5 bases and J by 3 bases, and 14 bases separated the two germline ends. DNA for the CDR3: TGTGCCAGCAGCATCGGACTGGGAGGCTACGAGCAGTACTTC. Its protein product is CASSIGLGGYEQYF. The entire variable domain, with the rest obtained from reference TRBV7-9 and TRBJ2-7, is as follows: DTGVSQNPRHKITKRGQNVTFRCDPISEHNRLYWYRQTLGQGPEFLTYFQNEAQLEKSRLLSDRFSAERPKGSFSTLEIQRTEQGDSAMYLCASSIGLGGYEQYFGPGTRLTVT.

This chain connects TRBV19 to TRBJ2-3; the match to TRBD2 covers 8 bases. The V gene's germline CDR1 is LNHDA and CDR2 SQIVND (reference sequence). This CDR3 comprises 16 residues. The trim removed 5 bases at V and 3 bases at J, leaving 10 bases unmatched. In DNA, the CDR3 is TGTGCCAGTAGTGCGGGAGGCCGGGGGTGGACAGATACGCAGTATTTT. This gives the protein CASSAGGRGWTDTQYF.

The V gene is TRBV5-1, the J gene TRBJ2-2, with 11 nucleotides matching TRBD2. This CDR3 comprises 16 residues. After removal of 4 bases from V and 2 bases from J, the junction contained 4 bases not matched to a gene. CDR1 SGHRS and CDR2 YFSETQ come from the germline V gene. The DNA for the CDR3 is TGCGCCAGCAGCACACTAGCGGGAGACAACACCGGGGAGCTGTTTTTT. This codes for CASSTLAGDNTGELFF.

The chain has TRBV10-2 and TRBJ1-4, with unresolved D. Trimming pared 6 bases from V and 4 bases from J, leaving 12 bases between. The CDR3 is 14 residues long. CDR1 and CDR2 (germline): WSHSY, SAAADI. The CDR3 region is CASRMQAGNEKLFF. CDR3 nucleotide sequence: TGCGCCAGCAGGATGCAGGCCGGTAATGAAAAACTGTTTTTT.

V usage is TRBV2 and J usage is TRBJ1-5; D might be TRBD1 (5 bases). This CDR3 region has 17 residues. Trimming stripped 2 bases from V and 4 bases from J, with 18 bases between. Looked up from germline, CDR1 is SNHLY and CDR2 is FYNNEI. This CDR3 reads CASSELAQGILNQPQHF. The DNA of the CDR3 is TGTGCCAGCAGTGAACTCGCCCAGGGCATCCTGAATCAGCCCCAGCATTTT.

The chain combines TRBV9 with TRBJ2-7, with 11 bases identical to TRBD1. The CDR3 covers 15 residues. The germline V gene has CDR1 SGDLS and CDR2 YYNGEE. V lost 0 bases to trimming and J lost 2 bases; unmatched junction nucleotides: 1. CDR3 sequence: CASSVGGQGAYEQYF. DNA of the CDR3: TGTGCCAGCAGCGTAGGGGGACAGGGGGCCTACGAGCAGTACTTC.

This rearrangement joins TRBV6-1 to TRBJ2-1; maybe TRBD2 (5 bases). The CDR3 sequence is 12 residues long. V lost 6 bases to trimming and J lost 6 bases, with 9 bases between them. Germline V lookup: CDR1 MNHNS, CDR2 SASEGT. CDR3 protein: CASRREFNEQFF. CDR3 coding DNA: TGTGCCAGCAGGAGGGAATTCAATGAGCAGTTCTTC.

CDR3 coding DNA: TGTGCCAGCAGGCCTGAACCGGGACAGGGACAAGAGACCCAGTACTTC. Translation: CASRPEPGQGQETQYF. The rearrangement joins TRBV27 to TRBJ2-5; 9 nucleotides line up with TRBD1. Losses at the gene ends were 6 bases for V and 2 bases for J; bases not matched to a gene: 10. This CDR3 is built from 16 residues. Per germline, CDR1 MNHEY and CDR2 SMNVEV (reference sequence).

The CDR3 DNA reads TGTGCCAGCAGTGAGCAAGGGGGCGCTCAGGAAAAACTGTTTTTT. It yields the protein CASSEQGGAQEKLFF. V gene TRBV6-4 combines with J gene TRBJ1-4, with 7 bases fitting TRBD1. The CDR3 totals 15 residues. The germline CDR1 and CDR2 sequences are MRHNA and SNTAGT. J was trimmed by 8 bases and V by 3 bases; bases with no gene match: 9.

The V call is TRBV28, the J call TRBJ1-5; possibly TRBD1 for D (6 bases). CDR3 length: 16 amino acids. The germline V gene encodes CDR1 MDHEN and CDR2 SYDVKM. V lost 4 bases and J 5 bases, leaving 18 bases between the germline ends. The chain's CDR3 is CASSWPSRGEYQPQHF. The CDR3 DNA reads TGTGCCAGCAGTTGGCCCAGCAGGGGTGAGTATCAGCCCCAGCATTTT.

V is TRBV6-5 and J is TRBJ2-7, with D possibly matching TRBD2 (6 bases). Per the germline V gene, CDR1 is MNHEY and CDR2 is SVGAGI. V lost 6 bases, J lost 5 bases, and 11 bases lay in between. CDR3 length: 12 amino acids. Written as DNA, the CDR3 is TGTGCCAGCAGCGGGACTTCCCACGAGCAGTACTTC. Translating it yields CASSGTSHEQYF.

This chain links TRBV5-6 with TRBJ2-1; TRBD2 might be the D (6 bases). Trimming removed 6 bases from V and 6 bases from J, with 19 bases in between. This CDR3 is built from 15 residues. Germline V gene data show CDR1 as SGHDT and CDR2 as YYEEEE. The CDR3: CASIPQPGLPNEQFF. The CDR3 nucleotides read TGTGCCAGCATCCCGCAACCGGGACTTCCCAATGAGCAGTTCTTC.

This chain links TRBV18 with TRBJ1-5; 9 positions agree with TRBD1. Germline V CDR1 and CDR2: KGHSH, LQKENI. The CDR3 sequence is 14 residues long. V lost 3 bases and J lost 6; bases outside the gene matches: 3. The DNA of the CDR3 is TGTGCCAGCTCACCGGGACAGGGATTTCAGCCCCAGCATTTT. This gives the protein CASSPGQGFQPQHF. The whole variable domain, remainder taken from reference TRBV18 and TRBJ1-5, is NAGVMQNPRHLVRRRGQEARLRCSPMKGHSHVYWYRQLPEEGLKFMVYLQKENIIDESGMPKERFSAEFPKEGPSILRIQQVVRGDSAAYFCASSPGQGFQPQHFGDGTRLSIL.

In its sample, this clone was seen once. The V gene is TRBV2, the J gene TRBJ2-1; a weak D match, TRBD1 (6 bases). Germline V lookup: CDR1 SNHLY, CDR2 FYNNEI. The V and J ends lost 0 bases and 4 bases respectively, with 10 bases between them. The CDR3 contains 15 residues. The CDR3 loop reads CASSEAGTYYNEQFF. The CDR3 nucleotides are TGTGCCAGCAGTGAAGCGGGGACATATTACAATGAGCAGTTCTTC. The entire variable domain, with the rest obtained from reference TRBV2 and TRBJ2-1, is as follows: EPEVTQTPSHQVTQMGQEVILRCVPISNHLYFYWYRQILGQKVEFLVSFYNNEISEKSEIFDDQFSVERPDGSNFTLKIRSTKLEDSAMYFCASSEAGTYYNEQFFGPGTRLTVL.

This chain joins TRBV10-2 and TRBJ1-1, with D possibly being TRBD1 (5 bases). Germline V gene lookup returns CDR1 WSHSY and CDR2 SAAADI. Trimming removed 6 bases at V and 8 bases at J, with 13 bases between. The CDR3 loop spans 12 amino acids. The CDR3, as DNA: TGCGCCAGCAGGGGGGGTTGGGGAGAAGCTTTCTTT. This codes for CASRGGWGEAFF.

The CDR3: CASSVAAGLGGDTQYF. The CDR3 DNA reads as TGTGCCAGCAGCGTAGCTGCGGGACTAGGAGGCGATACGCAGTATTTT. This chain connects TRBV9 to TRBJ2-3, with TRBD2 matching over 8 bases. Germline V gene sequence: CDR1 SGDLS, CDR2 YYNGEE. The CDR3 runs to 16 residues. The junction had 9 bases not matched to a gene; V was cut back by 0 bases and J by 6 bases.

The V call is TRBV7-9, the J call TRBJ2-4; D perhaps matches TRBD2 (5 bases). The V end lost 4 bases, the J end lost 9 bases, and 19 bases lay between the germline ends. CDR1 SEHNR and CDR2 FQNEAQ come from the germline V gene (reference sequence). The CDR3 is 15 residues long. CDR3 in amino acids: CASSSLRGAGSIQYF. The DNA for the CDR3 is TGTGCCAGCAGCTCATTACGAGGTGCTGGGAGCATTCAGTACTTC.

CDR3: CASSQNPSPDTTQYF. The CDR3 DNA is TGCGCCAGCAGCCAAAACCCCTCCCCGGACACCACTCAGTACTTC. This rearrangement joins TRBV4-1 to TRBJ2-4; the D gene is possibly TRBD1 (5 bases). V lost 2 bases and J 12 bases, leaving 20 bases between the germline ends. Germline CDR1 reads MGHRA; CDR2 reads YSYEKL. This CDR3 comprises 15 residues.

The rearrangement uses TRBV5-6 and TRBJ1-3; a possible D gene is TRBD1 (6 bases). Trimming pared 0 bases from V and 0 bases from J, leaving 10 bases between. Germline CDR1 SGHDT, CDR2 YYEEEE. The CDR3 length is 16 residues. The CDR3 protein is CASSLAGVSSGNTIYF. Here the CDR3 DNA reads TGTGCCAGCAGCTTGGCAGGGGTTAGCTCTGGAAACACCATATATTTT.

There are a few counts of this clone. CDR3 sequence (DNA): TGCGCCAGCAGTGAGTCGGGGGGACAGGGGGCTGGAAACACCATATATTTT. Encoded protein: CASSESGGQGAGNTIYF. The chain uses TRBV10-1 and TRBJ1-3; 11 bases match TRBD1. The junction had 3 bases not matched to a gene; V was cut back by 0 bases and J by 2 bases. The germline gives CDR1 WNHNN, CDR2 SYGVQD (reference sequence). The CDR3 length is 17 residues.

This chain links TRBV28 with TRBJ2-1, with a weak D call TRBD2 (5 bases). Germline CDR1 is MDHEN and CDR2 is SYDVKM. The CDR3 is made up of 13 amino acids. The V gene lost 5 bases and the J gene lost 9 bases, with 14 bases spanning the gap. The CDR3 bases are TGTGCCAGCAGTCGACGACCCGGAGGTGAGCAGTTCTTC. Residues: CASSRRPGGEQFF.